Shown below are 29 T cell receptor beta chains from a single sample sequenced in a study of T cell repertoires in cytomegalovirus infection. Antigen specificity for these receptors is unknown. TCRdb passed the reads through MiXCR, listing each CDR3 protein once. The table lists some 200,000 distinct CDR3 sequences, 35% to 40% of them singletons. Sequenced material: CD8+ T cells from cultured PBMCs, taken from culture after CMV antigen stimulation. Receptors originate from a human donor in good health (CMV status not recorded). Some clones in this sample may be carry-over from other donors' samples.

This clonotype has only a few counts. The genes are TRBV19 and TRBJ2-7, with a possible D match to TRBD2 (6 bases). V dropped 5 bases and J dropped 4 bases, with 12 bases sitting between them. The V gene's germline CDR1 is LNHDA and CDR2 SQIVND (reference sequence). This CDR3 contains 13 residues. DNA for the CDR3: TGTGCCAGTAGTCTAGGACTACCATACGAGCAGTACTTC. It yields the protein CASSLGLPYEQYF. Complete variable domain (other parts from reference TRBV19 and TRBJ2-7): DGGITQSPKYLFRKEGQNVTLSCEQNLNHDAMYWYRQDPGQGLRLIYYSQIVNDFQKGDIAEGYSVSREKKESFPLTVTSAQKNPTAFYLCASSLGLPYEQYFGPGTRLTVT.

This clonotype was seen a few times. CDR3 region: CASSLVWDRGDNEQFF. CDR3 in DNA: TGTGCCAGCAGCTTAGTCTGGGACAGGGGTGACAATGAGCAGTTCTTC. The genes are TRBV11-1 and TRBJ2-1, with 10 positions matching TRBD1. V was clipped by 1 base and J by 5 bases; unmatched bases: 5. The CDR3 totals 16 residues. Germline CDR1 and CDR2: SGHAT and FQDESV (reference sequence).

This clonotype was observed a few times. The chain uses TRBV7-8 and TRBJ1-2; 7 nucleotides align to TRBD1. The germline CDR1 and CDR2 sequences are SGHVS and FQNEAQ. The CDR3 is 13 amino acids. With V trimmed by 6 bases and J by 1 base, 2 bases remained unmatched. Written as DNA, the CDR3 is TGTGCCAGCAGGGGGACAGATAACTATGGCTACACCTTC. This encodes CASRGTDNYGYTF.

This chain uses TRBV2 with TRBJ1-2, with D perhaps matching TRBD1 (6 bases). The CDR3 contains 11 residues. Trimming removed 2 bases from V and 12 bases from J, with 10 bases in between. The germline V gene encodes CDR1 SNHLY and CDR2 FYNNEI. The CDR3 loop reads CASSERDIDTF. The CDR3 DNA follows: TGTGCCAGCAGTGAACGGGACATCGACACCTTC.

In this sample, this clonotype turned up once. This chain joins TRBV27 and TRBJ1-1; D call uncertain. The ends were cut back, 8 bases at V and 3 bases at J, with 13 bases in the middle. The CDR3 is 13 amino acids. Germline loops: CDR1 MNHEY, CDR2 SMNVEV (reference sequence). The DNA for the CDR3 is TGTGCCAGCCGCGGCAGAACAGACACTGAAGCTTTCTTT. Its translation is CASRGRTDTEAFF.

This clonotype was observed a handful of times. The gene calls are TRBV28 and TRBJ2-3, with D possibly being TRBD2 (5 bases). Germline V gives CDR1 MDHEN, CDR2 SYDVKM. With 3 bases removed from V and 3 bases from J, the gap between germline ends came to 7 bases. The CDR3 is 13 amino acids. The CDR3 bases are TGTGCCAGCAGTTTTCTAGCTACAGATACGCAGTATTTT. Translated: CASSFLATDTQYF.

Notes on this clonotype: Its ends do not fully match the called genes, so a read error is possible. The chain recombines TRBV7-2 with TRBJ2-7, with D possibly being TRBD1 (5 bases). Germline values: CDR1 SGHTA, CDR2 FQGNSA. CDR3 size: 16 residues. CDR3 coding DNA: TGTGCAAGCGCGTGGGTCCTGGAAGGGGCCAACTACGATCAGTACTTC. It yields the protein CASAWVLEGANYDQYF.

The rearrangement links TRBV6-1 to TRBJ2-1; D possibly corresponds to TRBD2 (6 bases). CDR3 length: 13 residues. Germline-derived CDR1 and CDR2 are MNHNS and SASEGT. Between the trimmed V and J ends, which lost 4 bases and 5 bases, there was a span of 9 bases. The CDR3 region is CASSVSGNNEQFF. The CDR3 DNA reads TGTGCCAGCAGTGTTAGCGGAAACAATGAGCAGTTCTTC.

This chain links TRBV19 with TRBJ2-2; maybe TRBD1 (6 bases). The CDR3 consists of 14 residues. Germline-derived CDR1 and CDR2 are LNHDA and SQIVND (reference sequence). The DNA for the CDR3 is TGTGTTGTGGGGGCGGGTGGTAACACCGGGGAGCTGTTTTTT. Translated: CVVGAGGNTGELFF. The complete variable domain, with remaining parts taken from reference TRBV19 and TRBJ2-2, reads DGGITQSPKYLFRKEGQNVTLSCEQNLNHDAMYWYRQDPGQGLRLIYYSQIVNDFQKGDIAEGYSVSREKKESFPLTVTSAQKNPTAFYLCVVGAGGNTGELFFGEGSRLTVL.

The rearrangement links TRBV7-9 to TRBJ2-5; D remains unclear. Trimming left V 1 base short and J 6 bases short, with 6 bases between. Germline loops: CDR1 SEHNR, CDR2 FQNEAQ (reference sequence). CDR3 length equals 12 residues. CDR3 bases: TGTGCCAGCAGCTTAGTCGAGAAGACCCAGTACTTC. Its translation: CASSLVEKTQYF.

The chain employs TRBV27 and TRBJ1-1; weak D call: TRBD1 (5 bases). V was clipped by 1 base and J by 0 bases, with 12 bases between them. The CDR3 loop spans 16 amino acids. Per the germline V gene, CDR1 is MNHEY and CDR2 is SMNVEV (reference sequence). The CDR3 nucleotides read TGTGCCAGCAGTTTATACCCGGGACGGCTGAACACTGAAGCTTTCTTT. Its protein product is CASSLYPGRLNTEAFF.

This clonotype was seen more than once but under ten times. This CDR3 reads CASMIKGSNYGYTF. CDR3 nucleotide sequence: TGTGCCAGTATGATAAAGGGTTCAAACTATGGCTACACCTTC. The J gene is TRBJ1-2, the V gene TRBV19; D is unresolved. The V gene lost 7 bases and the J gene lost 2 bases, with 14 bases spanning the gap. The CDR3 is 14 residues long. Germline V gene data show CDR1 as LNHDA and CDR2 as SQIVND (reference sequence).

On this clonotype: At one of its ends the junction is not consistent with the germline gene, which may arise from a read error. The chain employs TRBV4-1 and TRBJ2-7; D gene uncertain. This CDR3 has 14 amino acids. Germline V gene data show CDR1 as MGHRA and CDR2 as YSYEKL. The CDR3 coding sequence is TGTGCCAGCAGCCAAGTGGTTGGGTCCGGCGAGCAGTACTTC. This encodes CASSQVVGSGEQYF.

This chain links TRBV4-1 with TRBJ2-5, with 7 bases lining up with TRBD2. CDR3 size: 16 residues. After removal of 1 base from V and 1 base from J, the junction contained 6 bases not matched to a gene. The V gene's germline CDR1 is MGHRA and CDR2 YSYEKL. For the CDR3, the DNA is TGCGCCAGCAGCCAAGGGGCGGGGGTAATCCAAGAGACCCAGTACTTC. This translates into CASSQGAGVIQETQYF.

Details on this clonotype: A junction boundary mismatches the germline segment, possibly from a read error. The chain combines TRBV28 with TRBJ1-5; tentatively, D is TRBD1 (6 bases). This CDR3 has 18 residues. Germline CDR1 MDHEN, CDR2 SYDVKM. CDR3 residues: CACSLTHPSGTRNQPQHF. The CDR3 DNA is TGTGCCTGCAGCCTAACACACCCCTCCGGGACAAGGAATCAGCCCCAGCATTTT.

The rearrangement uses TRBV12-3 or TRBV12-4 and TRBJ1-3; 8 bases match TRBD1. V gave up 2 bases and J gave up 3 bases; unmatched junction bases: 6. The CDR3 contains 16 residues. The CDR3 loop is CASSLSVGTGGNTIYF. The CDR3 DNA follows: TGTGCCAGCAGTTTAAGTGTGGGGACAGGTGGAAACACCATATATTTT.

The table lists this clonotype with many counts. V and J are TRBV7-2 and TRBJ2-1; 10 bases are a match to TRBD2. CDR3 length equals 14 residues. V lost 5 bases and J lost 4; bases outside the gene matches: 2. Germline CDR1 reads SGHTA; CDR2 reads FQGNSA. The DNA of the CDR3 is TGTGCCAGCAGCCGACTAGCGGGTTACAATGAGCAGTTCTTC. As protein: CASSRLAGYNEQFF.

V is TRBV6-1 and J is TRBJ2-1, with D perhaps TRBD2 (6 bases). Germline CDR1 and CDR2: MNHNS and SASEGT. Trimming removed 5 bases at V and 7 bases at J, with 15 bases between. The CDR3 consists of 14 residues. CDR3 in amino acids: CASSSAPGGNEQFF. The CDR3 DNA reads TGTGCCAGCAGTTCGGCTCCTGGGGGGAATGAGCAGTTCTTC.

The chain combines TRBV5-1 with TRBJ2-1; TRBD2 matches at 10 bases. With 1 base clipped from V and 8 bases from J, the junction kept 9 bases outside the gene matches. CDR1 and CDR2 from the germline V gene are SGHRS and YFSETQ. The CDR3 is made up of 16 amino acids. CDR3 nucleotides: TGCGCCAGCAGCTTGAGGGCTAGCGGGAGTCAGGATGAGCAGTTCTTC. It encodes CASSLRASGSQDEQFF.

The CDR3 nucleotides are TGTGCCAGCAGCCGACTCGATTTTCCCTACGAGCAGTACTTC. It specifies CASSRLDFPYEQYF. The chain links TRBV14 to TRBJ2-7; unclear D gene. CDR1 and CDR2 (germline): SGHDN, FVKESK. This CDR3 contains 14 residues. Trimming removed 4 bases at V and 2 bases at J, with 12 bases between.

The rearrangement links TRBV2 to TRBJ1-1; D is unclear. This CDR3 is 14 amino acids long. CDR1 is SNHLY and CDR2 is FYNNEI in the germline V gene. The ends were cut back, 1 base at V and 4 bases at J, with 10 bases in the middle. CDR3 sequence: CASSEDLGSTEAFF. The CDR3 nucleotides read TGTGCCAGCAGTGAAGACCTAGGCAGCACTGAAGCTTTCTTT.

A few counts support this clonotype. The V call is TRBV7-6, the J call TRBJ1-2, with D maybe TRBD1 (6 bases). The CDR3 spans 15 residues. Germline lookup yields CDR1 SGHVS and CDR2 FNYEAQ. The ends were cut back, 5 bases at V and 6 bases at J, with 19 bases in the middle. The CDR3 loop is CASSPRRGPGHGYTF. In nucleotides, the CDR3 is TGTGCCAGCAGCCCCCGACGGGGGCCCGGGCATGGCTACACCTTC.

This clonotype showed up just once. The gene calls are TRBV4-1 and TRBJ2-7; no definite D call. The germline V and J ends were trimmed by 4 bases and 5 bases, with 12 bases remaining between them. The CDR3 covers 13 residues. Germline CDR1 is MGHRA and CDR2 is YSYEKL. The CDR3 is CASSRTGPDEQYF. DNA of the CDR3: TGCGCCAGCAGCCGTACTGGGCCGGACGAGCAGTACTTC.

This clonotype was seen many times. The chain couples TRBV7-9 to TRBJ2-7; no firm D call. CDR1 and CDR2 from the germline V gene are SEHNR and FQNEAQ (reference sequence). CDR3 length: 12 residues. V dropped 1 base and J dropped 2 bases, with 3 bases sitting between them. In DNA, the CDR3 is TGTGCCAGCAGCTTAGAAACCTACGAGCAGTACTTC. Translation: CASSLETYEQYF.

This sequence joins TRBV5-1 and TRBJ2-7, with 9 bases lining up with TRBD1. The CDR3 sequence is 15 residues long. The germline V gene has CDR1 SGHRS and CDR2 YFSETQ. The junction had 7 bases not matched to a gene; V was cut back by 2 bases and J by 4 bases. CDR3 bases: TGCGCCAGCAGCTTCACACAGGGGGCGACGTACGAGCAGTACTTC. Translated: CASSFTQGATYEQYF.

This sequence joins TRBV12-3 or TRBV12-4 and TRBJ2-3, with TRBD2 as a possible D gene (5 bases). The CDR3 totals 14 residues. Between the trimmed V and J ends, which lost 6 bases and 4 bases, there was a span of 14 bases. CDR3 nucleotides: TGTGCCAGCAGCCTAGCTGTGGGCGCAGATACGCAGTATTTT. Amino acid sequence: CASSLAVGADTQYF.

CDR3 sequence: CASSLDRNAETQYF. CDR3 DNA: TGTGCCAGCAGCTTAGACAGGAACGCGGAGACCCAGTACTTC. The rearrangement joins TRBV7-6 to TRBJ2-5; possibly TRBD1 for D (5 bases). CDR1 is SGHVS, CDR2 FNYEAQ, per germline. Trimming removed 1 base at V and 5 bases at J, with 11 bases between. This CDR3 region has 14 residues.

V and J are TRBV29-1 and TRBJ1-1; D is unclear. From germline, CDR1 is SQVTM and CDR2 ANQGSEA. Between the trimmed V and J ends, which lost 4 bases and 3 bases, there was a span of 12 bases. CDR3 length: 13 residues. CDR3 loop: CSVGGGLDTEAFF. The CDR3 DNA reads TGCAGCGTTGGAGGAGGCCTCGACACTGAAGCTTTCTTT.

To note about this clonotype: A read error may account for a junction end that differs from germline. V gene TRBV7-6 combines with J gene TRBJ2-1, with 7 bases aligning to TRBD2. In germline, CDR1 is SGHVS, CDR2 FNYEAQ. The CDR3 is 18 amino acids. CDR3 DNA sequence: TGTGCTAGCAGGCAAACTAGCGTCCAAGTCCTCTCCTACAATGAGCAGTTCTTC. Protein product: CASRQTSVQVLSYNEQFF.